This entry lists 16 T cell receptor beta chains sequenced from one sample in a study of T cell repertoires in cytomegalovirus infection (dated by TCRdb to about 2019). The sample was run on an Illumina HiSeq 1500. The public reads were quality trimmed at Q25 with fastp and then assembled into clones with MiXCR by TCRdb, keeping productive beta chains. A single entry per CDR3 protein holds the most common genes and DNA from its merged rows. Present in this sample are about 530,000 distinct CDR3 sequences, roughly 29% of which were seen just once. In total, the top ten clones hold about 13% of the sample. The source material was PBMCs. Receptors were obtained from a human donor in good health (CMV status not recorded). Some clones in this sample may be carry-over from other donors' samples.

The chain is built from TRBV7-6 and TRBJ2-1; D not certain. V was pared by 5 bases and J by 8 bases, with 16 bases between. The CDR3 totals 14 residues. Germline-derived CDR1 and CDR2 are SGHVS and FNYEAQ. CDR3 coding DNA: TGTGCCAGCAGCAATACCAGCCCCGTCGATGAGCAGTTCTTC. It is translated as CASSNTSPVDEQFF.

This clonotype was seen many times. The rearrangement joins TRBV7-8 to TRBJ1-2; D call uncertain. Germline CDR1 SGHVS, CDR2 FQNEAQ. CDR3 length: 11 residues. V lost 8 bases, J lost 8 bases, and 12 bases lay in between. The CDR3 region has the DNA TGTGCCAGCTCCAATCAAATCGGCTACACCTTC. Amino acid sequence: CASSNQIGYTF.

This rearrangement joins TRBV11-3 to TRBJ2-5, with 10 bases lining up with TRBD2. CDR1 is SGHNT, CDR2 YENEEA, per germline. V shed 5 bases and J 5 bases; nucleotides not matched to a gene: 5. The CDR3 has 14 amino acids. CDR3 amino acids: CASSQAGGPETQYF. In DNA form, the CDR3 reads TGTGCCAGCAGCCAAGCGGGAGGGCCCGAGACCCAGTACTTC.

The chain uses TRBV7-8 and TRBJ2-5; D might be TRBD1 or TRBD2, each matching 5 bases. Deletions cut 4 bases from V and 2 bases from J, with 14 bases between. The germline V gene has CDR1 SGHVS and CDR2 FQNEAQ. The CDR3 has 15 residues. In DNA form, the CDR3 reads TGTGCCAGCAGCTCAGGGCCTAGCAGTCAAGAGACCCAGTACTTC. Its protein product is CASSSGPSSQETQYF.

The CDR3 is CASRYDRATDTQYF. In nucleotides, the CDR3 is TGTGCCAGCAGGTACGACAGGGCCACAGATACGCAGTATTTT. The V and J genes are TRBV2 and TRBJ2-3, with 7 bases identical to TRBD1. V gave up 6 bases and J gave up 2 bases; unmatched junction bases: 5. This CDR3 contains 14 residues. Looked up from germline, CDR1 is SNHLY and CDR2 is FYNNEI.

This clonotype was counted only a few times. This chain uses TRBV29-1 with TRBJ1-5; tentative D call: TRBD1 (5 bases). There are 16 residues in the CDR3. Germline V gene data show CDR1 as SQVTM and CDR2 as ANQGSEA. The ends were cut back, 0 bases at V and 6 bases at J, with 18 bases in the middle. CDR3 sequence: CSVEDDTGGPGQPQHF. In DNA form, the CDR3 reads TGCAGCGTTGAAGACGACACCGGGGGTCCGGGTCAGCCCCAGCATTTT.

In this sample, this clonotype turned up many times. The gene calls are TRBV7-2 and TRBJ2-3; D unresolved. Germline V gene lookup returns CDR1 SGHTA and CDR2 FQGNSA. The V gene lost 4 bases and the J gene lost 2 bases, with 7 bases spanning the gap. The CDR3 runs to 13 residues. The CDR3 here is CASSSFSTDTQYF. The CDR3 DNA reads TGTGCCAGCAGCTCTTTTTCCACAGATACGCAGTATTTT. Filled out from reference TRBV7-2 and TRBJ2-3, the complete variable domain reads GAGVSQSPSNKVTEKGKDVELRCDPISGHTALYWYRQSLGQGLEFLIYFQGNSAPDKSGLPSDRFSAERTGGSVSTLTIQRTQQEDSAVYLCASSSFSTDTQYFGPGTRLTVL.

In its sample, this clonotype was seen a few times. The gene calls are TRBV7-9 and TRBJ2-1; 7 nucleotides match TRBD1. CDR3 length: 14 residues. V shed 5 bases, J shed 13 bases, and the junction held 14 bases outside the gene matches. The germline CDR1 and CDR2 sequences are SEHNR and FQNEAQ (reference sequence). The CDR3 sequence is CASSTRTGLWYQFF. The CDR3 coding sequence is TGTGCCAGCAGCACAAGGACAGGTTTATGGTATCAGTTCTTC.

This clonotype was counted between two and nine times. The rearrangement uses TRBV20-1 and TRBJ1-1; D not certain. This CDR3 spans 15 amino acids. Trimming left V 6 bases short and J 0 bases short, with 17 bases between. Germline assignment: CDR1 DFQATT and CDR2 SNEGSKA (reference sequence). The CDR3 region is CSALTLGFMNTEAFF. For the CDR3, the DNA is TGCAGTGCCCTAACTCTAGGGTTCATGAACACTGAAGCTTTCTTT.

This clonotype has a count of ten or more. This chain joins TRBV7-9 and TRBJ1-2, with 7 nucleotides matching TRBD1. Trimming removed 5 bases from V and 7 bases from J; junction bases left unmatched: 13. This CDR3 has 15 residues. The germline CDR1 and CDR2 sequences are SEHNR and FQNEAQ (reference sequence). CDR3 sequence (DNA): TGTGCCAGCAGCGCGAATGTAGGGGACAGAACTGGCTACACCTTC. Amino acid sequence: CASSANVGDRTGYTF.

This clonotype has more than one count but fewer than ten. The chain uses TRBV29-1 and TRBJ1-1; D perhaps matches TRBD1 (5 bases). Trimming removed 4 bases at V and 4 bases at J, with 13 bases between. The CDR3 is 13 residues long. The germline V gene has CDR1 SQVTM and CDR2 ANQGSEA. For the CDR3, the DNA is TGCAGCGTTGGACGGCGGGGCCTCACTGAAGCTTTCTTT. Its translation is CSVGRRGLTEAFF.

This clonotype was recorded a few times. The chain couples TRBV7-9 to TRBJ1-5; D uncertain. There are 12 residues in the CDR3. The V end lost 2 bases, the J end lost 7 bases, and 6 bases lay between the germline ends. CDR1 and CDR2 from the germline V gene are SEHNR and FQNEAQ (reference sequence). The CDR3 region is CASSLKGQPQHF. For the CDR3, the DNA is TGTGCCAGCAGCTTAAAGGGCCAGCCCCAGCATTTT.

This clonotype was detected a few times. The chain has TRBV7-9 and TRBJ2-2; 7 nucleotides agree with TRBD1. Germline trimming cut 6 bases from V and 2 bases from J; bases unmatched to any gene: 9. Per germline, CDR1 SEHNR and CDR2 FQNEAQ (reference sequence). The CDR3 consists of 16 residues. The CDR3 DNA sequence: TGTGCCAGCAGGATTACAGGGGTCGGCAACACCGGGGAGCTGTTTTTT. This codes for CASRITGVGNTGELFF.

This clonotype has just a few counts. This rearrangement joins TRBV30 to TRBJ2-5, with TRBD1 as a possible D gene (7 bases). V lost 8 bases and J 5 bases, leaving 21 bases between the germline ends. CDR3 size: 14 residues. The germline gives CDR1 GTSNPN, CDR2 SVGIG (reference sequence). This CDR3 reads CARGWAGGDETQYF. The CDR3 DNA is TGTGCCCGGGGGTGGGCAGGGGGAGACGAGACCCAGTACTTC. The full variable domain, its missing parts supplied by reference TRBV30 and TRBJ2-5, is SQTIHQWPATLVQPVGSPLSLECTVEGTSNPNLYWYRQAAGRGLQLLFYSVGIGQISSEVPQNLSASRPQDRQFILSSKKLLLSDSGFYLCARGWAGGDETQYFGPGTRLLVL.

This clonotype has a count of ten or more. The J gene is TRBJ1-4, the V gene TRBV7-8, with D perhaps matching TRBD1 (5 bases). V was pared by 7 bases and J by 0 bases, with 9 bases between. This CDR3 has 14 amino acids. In germline, CDR1 is SGHVS, CDR2 FQNEAQ. CDR3 in amino acids: CASTRGATNEKLFF. For the CDR3, the DNA is TGTGCCAGCACCCGGGGGGCAACTAATGAAAAACTGTTTTTT.

The rearrangement links TRBV6-2 or TRBV6-3 to TRBJ1-5; 8 positions match TRBD1. The CDR3 length is 15 residues. J lost 3 bases, V lost 2 bases, and 3 bases had no gene match. The germline CDR1 and CDR2 sequences are MNHEY and SVGEGT. Here the CDR3 DNA reads TGTGCCAGCAGTTACACAGGGGGGATCAATCAGCCCCAGCATTTT. Translating it yields CASSYTGGINQPQHF.